This TCR beta chain was captured in a study of cytomegalovirus exposure and HLA in healthy donors. The PCR contained 60 Vbeta and 13 Jbeta primers. The method was immunoSEQ multiplex PCR; TCRdb's version includes in-frame clones alone and lacks a portion of them. The sample has about 100,000 clones, approximately 81% seen once. V lost 5 bases to trimming and J lost 2 bases; unmatched junction nucleotides: 8. In germline, CDR1 is SGHRS, CDR2 YFSETQ. This CDR3 comprises 16 residues. The chain couples TRBV5-1 to TRBJ2-3; TRBD2 matches at 10 bases. Sequencing was performed on PBMCs. This clonotype was sampled from a male donor in good health and CMV-seropositive. CDR3: CASSLNSGGLTDTQYF. CDR3 sequence (DNA): TGCGCCAGCAGTTTAAATAGCGGGGGGCTCACAGATACGCAGTATTTT. Together with reference TRBV5-1 and TRBJ2-3, the CDR3 gives the full variable domain: KAGVTQTPRYLIKTRGQQVTLSCSPISGHRSVSWYQQTPGQGLQFLFEYFSETQRNKGNFPGRFSGRQFSNSRSEMNVSTLELGDSALYLCASSLNSGGLTDTQYFGPGTRLTVL.